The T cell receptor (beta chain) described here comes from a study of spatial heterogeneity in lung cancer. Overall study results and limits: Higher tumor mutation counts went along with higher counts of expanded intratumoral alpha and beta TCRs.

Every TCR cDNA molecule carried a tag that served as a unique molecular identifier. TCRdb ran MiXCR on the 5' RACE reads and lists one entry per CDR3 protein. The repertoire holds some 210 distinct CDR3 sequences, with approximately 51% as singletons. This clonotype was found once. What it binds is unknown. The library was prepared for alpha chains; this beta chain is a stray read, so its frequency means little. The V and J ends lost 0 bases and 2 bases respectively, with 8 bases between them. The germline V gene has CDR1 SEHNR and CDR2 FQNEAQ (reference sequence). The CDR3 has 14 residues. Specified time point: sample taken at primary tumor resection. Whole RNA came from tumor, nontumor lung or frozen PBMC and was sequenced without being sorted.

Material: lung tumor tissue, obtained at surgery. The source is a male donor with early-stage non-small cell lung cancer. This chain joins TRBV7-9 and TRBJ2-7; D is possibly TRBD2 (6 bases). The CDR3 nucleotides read TGTGCCAGCAGCTTAGCGGGGGGAACCTACGAGCAGTACTTC. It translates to CASSLAGGTYEQYF.